The next 21 T cell receptor beta chains were all read from a single sample in a study of blood T cell repertoires in COVID-19. Some clones are missing from TCRdb's copy, which holds only in-frame ones; the method was immunoSEQ multiplex PCR. The repertoire holds approximately 62,000 clones, with 70% to 90% as singletons. Sequenced: peripheral blood. These receptors came from a man of 80 years or more with acute or convalescent COVID-19.

The V call is TRBV2, the J call TRBJ1-6; tentative D call: TRBD1 (5 bases). The germline CDR1 and CDR2 sequences are SNHLY and FYNNEI. There are 13 residues in the CDR3. V lost 11 bases and J lost 7, with 15 bases in between. The CDR3 region is CAGNLRQNSPLHF. CDR3 coding DNA: TGTGCCGGAAACCTTCGACAGAATTCACCCCTCCACTTT.

This clone was counted between two and nine times. The chain is built from TRBV7-6 and TRBJ1-4; D ambiguous. From germline, CDR1 is SGHVS and CDR2 FNYEAQ. This CDR3 is 16 amino acids long. Trimming shortened V by 0 bases and J by 7 bases, and 15 bases separated the two germline ends. CDR3: CASSLAPMPSSEKLFF. CDR3 DNA sequence: TGTGCCAGCAGCTTAGCACCCATGCCGTCTAGTGAAAAACTGTTTTTT.

The rearrangement links TRBV10-3 to TRBJ1-3; D remains unclear. Germline loops: CDR1 ENHRY, CDR2 SYGVKD. The CDR3 contains 15 residues. V was cut by 6 bases and J by 2 bases, with 14 bases left in between. CDR3 region: CAISRGPVTGNTIYF. DNA for the CDR3: TGTGCCATCAGCCGTGGCCCCGTCACTGGAAACACCATATATTTT.

The chain carries TRBV14 and TRBJ1-2, with 9 positions matching TRBD1. The CDR3 has 16 residues. Per the germline V gene, CDR1 is SGHDN and CDR2 is FVKESK. V lost 2 bases and J lost 2; bases outside the gene matches: 6. The CDR3 sequence: CASSQWDRAINYGYTF. The CDR3 DNA is TGTGCCAGCAGCCAATGGGACAGGGCGATAAACTATGGCTACACCTTC. Together with reference TRBV14 and TRBJ1-2, the CDR3 gives the full variable domain: EAGVTQFPSHSVIEKGQTVTLRCDPISGHDNLYWYRRVMGKEIKFLLHFVKESKQDESGMPNNRFLAERTGGTYSTLKVQPAELEDSGVYFCASSQWDRAINYGYTFGSGTRLTVV.

The gene calls are TRBV30 and TRBJ1-1; a weak D match, TRBD1 (6 bases). V lost 5 bases and J 9 bases, leaving 22 bases between the germline ends. The V gene's germline CDR1 is GTSNPN and CDR2 SVGIG (reference sequence). This CDR3 region has 14 residues. The CDR3 loop is CAWAPGGPGRKAFF. The CDR3 DNA reads TGTGCCTGGGCCCCGGGGGGGCCTGGTCGAAAAGCTTTCTTT.

This clone has a handful of counts. The chain links TRBV5-1 to TRBJ2-3, with 12 positions matching TRBD2. Germline loops: CDR1 SGHRS, CDR2 YFSETQ. With V trimmed by 4 bases and J by 6 bases, 3 bases remained unmatched. The CDR3 spans 14 residues. The CDR3 sequence is CASSILAGGDTQYF. In nucleotides, the CDR3 is TGCGCCAGCAGCATACTAGCGGGGGGCGATACGCAGTATTTT.

This clone showed up just a few times. The chain recombines TRBV11-1 with TRBJ2-5, with 8 bases matching TRBD1. The CDR3 totals 13 residues. V shed 6 bases, J shed 5 bases, and the junction held 5 bases outside the gene matches. The germline V gene encodes CDR1 SGHAT and CDR2 FQDESV (reference sequence). The CDR3 here is CASRPDRGETQYF. DNA of the CDR3: TGTGCCAGCAGACCCGACAGGGGTGAGACCCAGTACTTC.

The J gene is TRBJ1-1, the V gene TRBV19, with 7 bases aligning to TRBD1. This CDR3 region has 15 residues. J was trimmed by 0 bases and V by 3 bases; bases with no gene match: 4. Germline V gene sequence: CDR1 LNHDA, CDR2 SQIVND (reference sequence). CDR3 in amino acids: CASSIDRVMNTEAFF. As DNA, the CDR3 is TGTGCCAGTAGTATCGACAGGGTTATGAACACTGAAGCTTTCTTT.

The V and J genes are TRBV2 and TRBJ1-6, with a possible D match to TRBD1 (5 bases). Germline V lookup: CDR1 SNHLY, CDR2 FYNNEI. This CDR3 has 15 residues. V shed 2 bases and J shed 14 bases, with 19 bases lying between them. The CDR3 loop reads CASSEYRTATQSLHF. The CDR3, as DNA: TGTGCCAGCAGTGAATACAGGACCGCCACCCAGTCCCTCCACTTT.

The chain is built from TRBV25-1 and TRBJ1-2, with D unclear. The V end was cut by 5 bases, the J end by 0 bases, with 16 bases between. CDR1 MGHDK and CDR2 SYGVNS come from the germline V gene. The CDR3 sequence is 16 residues long. This CDR3 reads CASSPSRSFANYGYTF. The CDR3 coding sequence is TGTGCCAGCAGTCCGAGTCGGAGTTTTGCTAACTATGGCTACACCTTC.

This clone was seen more than once but under ten times. The rearrangement joins TRBV29-1 to TRBJ1-2, with 8 bases that match TRBD1. The CDR3 has 15 residues. The germline gives CDR1 SQVTM, CDR2 ANQGSEA. V lost 3 bases to trimming and J lost 1 base; unmatched junction nucleotides: 7. As DNA, the CDR3 is TGCAGCGTTGATAAAGGACAGGGCGGTAACTATGGCTACACCTTC. This codes for CSVDKGQGGNYGYTF.

This clone was seen more than once but under ten times. The chain couples TRBV5-1 to TRBJ2-7, with a possible D match to TRBD2 (6 bases). Trimming stripped 0 bases from V and 0 bases from J, with 16 bases between. CDR3 length: 17 amino acids. Looked up from germline, CDR1 is SGHRS and CDR2 is YFSETQ. The CDR3 DNA is TGCGCCAGCAGCTTGGGCAGCGGCGGGGCCAGCTCCTACGAGCAGTACTTC. It translates to CASSLGSGGASSYEQYF. Drawing the rest from reference TRBV5-1 and TRBJ2-7, the complete variable domain is KAGVTQTPRYLIKTRGQQVTLSCSPISGHRSVSWYQQTPGQGLQFLFEYFSETQRNKGNFPGRFSGRQFSNSRSEMNVSTLELGDSALYLCASSLGSGGASSYEQYFGPGTRLTVT.

The rearrangement uses TRBV10-1 and TRBJ2-3; 9 bases line up with TRBD2. With 0 bases clipped from V and 6 bases from J, the junction kept 4 bases outside the gene matches. The CDR3 length is 15 residues. CDR1 is WNHNN and CDR2 is SYGVQD in the germline V gene (reference sequence). The CDR3 DNA reads TGCGCCAGCAGTGAGTCGAACCTAGCGGGGGATACGCAGTATTTT. It encodes CASSESNLAGDTQYF.

This clone was seen a handful of times. The gene calls are TRBV2 and TRBJ1-6; a possible D gene is TRBD1 (6 bases). The V end lost 7 bases, the J end lost 6 bases, and 22 bases lay between the germline ends. CDR1 SNHLY and CDR2 FYNNEI come from the germline V gene. The CDR3 runs to 17 residues. In nucleotides, the CDR3 is TGTGCCAGCATCCCAGGGACATCATTCCCGGGTAATTCACCCCTCCACTTT. As protein: CASIPGTSFPGNSPLHF.

The CDR3 region is CASSLFTGADTQYF. CDR3 DNA sequence: TGTGCCAGCAGCTTGTTTACAGGGGCAGATACGCAGTATTTT. The chain recombines TRBV5-5 with TRBJ2-3, with 7 bases fitting TRBD1. The CDR3 has 14 amino acids. Germline V gene lookup returns CDR1 SGHKS and CDR2 YYEKEE (reference sequence). Trimming took 1 base from V and 4 from J; bases not matched to a gene: 3.

This clone was seen only once. The chain uses TRBV3-1 (or the pseudogene TRBV3-2) and TRBJ2-5; D perhaps matches TRBD2 (5 bases). Trimming removed 4 bases at V and 5 bases at J, with 11 bases between. The CDR3 contains 13 residues. Germline V gene sequence: CDR1 LGHDT, CDR2 YNNKEL (reference sequence). CDR3 in DNA: TGTGCCAGCAGCCCACACGGGGAGGAGACCCAGTACTTC. The encoded protein is CASSPHGEETQYF.

The chain employs TRBV27 and TRBJ2-2; D is possibly TRBD2 (5 bases). CDR1 is MNHEY, CDR2 SMNVEV, per germline (reference sequence). V was pared by 6 bases and J by 6 bases, with 29 bases between. CDR3 length equals 19 residues. In DNA, the CDR3 is TGTGCCAGCAGCCTCATTTATACCCTAACCCCGACGGGGTCCGGGGAGCTGTTTTTT. This codes for CASSLIYTLTPTGSGELFF.

The V and J genes are TRBV29-1 and TRBJ1-2; 7 nucleotides align to TRBD1. The V gene end was trimmed by 4 bases and the J gene end by 3 bases; junction bases not matched to a gene: 2. Germline V CDR1 and CDR2: SQVTM, ANQGSEA. This CDR3 is built from 12 residues. CDR3 nucleotide sequence: TGCAGCGTTGCAACAGGGGACTATGGCTACACCTTC. Translation: CSVATGDYGYTF.

Details on this clone: Other nucleotide sequences from this sample produce the same CDR3. This chain uses TRBV18 with TRBJ2-2; tentatively, D is TRBD1 (5 bases). The CDR3 consists of 15 residues. V lost 3 bases and J 1 base, leaving 9 bases between the germline ends. Germline V gene data show CDR1 as KGHSH and CDR2 as LQKENI. The CDR3: CASSPLTGNTGELFF. The DNA for the CDR3 is TGTGCCAGCTCACCCCTTACAGGGAACACCGGGGAGCTGTTTTTT.

CDR3 nucleotides: TGCGCCAGCAGCTGGGCAGGCGAAAAGAACGACGAGCAGTACTTC. Translation gives CASSWAGEKNDEQYF. The rearrangement joins TRBV5-1 to TRBJ2-7, with D unclear. The V gene's germline CDR1 is SGHRS and CDR2 YFSETQ. Trimming removed 3 bases from V and 5 bases from J, with 18 bases in between. CDR3 length: 15 amino acids. Full variable domain (missing parts from reference TRBV5-1 and TRBJ2-7): KAGVTQTPRYLIKTRGQQVTLSCSPISGHRSVSWYQQTPGQGLQFLFEYFSETQRNKGNFPGRFSGRQFSNSRSEMNVSTLELGDSALYLCASSWAGEKNDEQYFGPGTRLTVT.

The V call is TRBV5-6, the J call TRBJ1-2, with 9 positions matching TRBD1. Trimming at V came to 3 bases and at J to 4 bases, leaving 4 bases not matched to a gene. Germline V gives CDR1 SGHDT, CDR2 YYEEEE. CDR3 length: 14 amino acids. CDR3 bases: TGTGCCAGCAGCTCGGGACAGGGAGTCTATGGCTACACCTTC. Encoded protein: CASSSGQGVYGYTF.